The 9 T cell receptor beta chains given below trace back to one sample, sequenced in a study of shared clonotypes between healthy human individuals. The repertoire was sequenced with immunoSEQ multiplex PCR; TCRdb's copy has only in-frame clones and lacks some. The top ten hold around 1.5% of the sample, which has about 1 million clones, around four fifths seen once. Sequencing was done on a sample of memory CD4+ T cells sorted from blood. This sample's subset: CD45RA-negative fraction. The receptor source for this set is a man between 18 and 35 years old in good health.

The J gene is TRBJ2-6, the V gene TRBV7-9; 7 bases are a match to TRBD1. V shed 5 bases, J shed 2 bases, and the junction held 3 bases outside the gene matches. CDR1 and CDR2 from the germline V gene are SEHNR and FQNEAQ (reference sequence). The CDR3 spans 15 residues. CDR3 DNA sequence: TGTGCCAGCAGCCATACAGGGGCTGGGGCCAACGTCCTGACTTTC. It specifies CASSHTGAGANVLTF.

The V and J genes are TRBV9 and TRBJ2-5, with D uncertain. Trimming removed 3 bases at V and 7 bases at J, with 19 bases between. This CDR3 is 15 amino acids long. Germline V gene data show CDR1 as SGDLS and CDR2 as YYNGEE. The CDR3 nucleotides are TGTGCCAGCAGCGCCGGGTTGGAGTCCCCAGGGACCCAGTACTTC. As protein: CASSAGLESPGTQYF.

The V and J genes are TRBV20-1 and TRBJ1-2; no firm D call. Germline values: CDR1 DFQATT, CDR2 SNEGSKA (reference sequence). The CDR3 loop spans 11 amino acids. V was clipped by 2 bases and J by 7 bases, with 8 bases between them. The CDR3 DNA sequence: TGCAGTGCTAGAAAAGCGGGTGGCTACACCTTC. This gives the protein CSARKAGGYTF.

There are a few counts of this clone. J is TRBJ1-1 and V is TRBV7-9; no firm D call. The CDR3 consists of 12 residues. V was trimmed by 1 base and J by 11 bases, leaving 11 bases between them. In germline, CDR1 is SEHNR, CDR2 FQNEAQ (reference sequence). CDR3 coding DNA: TGTGCCAGCAGCTTAGACTATCGTTTCGCTTTCTTT. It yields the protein CASSLDYRFAFF.

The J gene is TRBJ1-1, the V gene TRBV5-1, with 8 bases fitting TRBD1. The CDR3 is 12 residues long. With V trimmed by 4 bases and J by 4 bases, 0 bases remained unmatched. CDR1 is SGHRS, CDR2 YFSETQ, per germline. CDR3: CASSDRGTEAFF. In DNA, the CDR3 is TGCGCCAGCAGCGACAGGGGCACTGAAGCTTTCTTT.

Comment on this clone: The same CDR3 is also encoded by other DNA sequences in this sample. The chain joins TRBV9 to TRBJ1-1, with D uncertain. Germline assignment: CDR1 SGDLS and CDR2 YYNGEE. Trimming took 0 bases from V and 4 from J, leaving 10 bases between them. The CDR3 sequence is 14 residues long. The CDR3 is CASSVDPSTTEAFF. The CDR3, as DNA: TGTGCCAGCAGCGTAGACCCCTCGACCACTGAAGCTTTCTTT.

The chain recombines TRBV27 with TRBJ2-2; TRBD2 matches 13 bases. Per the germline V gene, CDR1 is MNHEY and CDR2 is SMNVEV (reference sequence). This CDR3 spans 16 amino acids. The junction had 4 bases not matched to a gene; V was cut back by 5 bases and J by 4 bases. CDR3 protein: CASSLRTSGSTGELFF. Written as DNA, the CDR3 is TGTGCCAGCAGTCTCCGGACTAGCGGGAGCACCGGGGAGCTGTTTTTT.

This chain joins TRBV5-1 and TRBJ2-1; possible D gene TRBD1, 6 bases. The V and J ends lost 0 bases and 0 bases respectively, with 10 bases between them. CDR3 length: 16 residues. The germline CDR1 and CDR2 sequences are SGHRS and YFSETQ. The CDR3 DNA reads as TGCGCCAGCAGCTTGGGACAGGCGCGCTCCTACAATGAGCAGTTCTTC. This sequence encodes CASSLGQARSYNEQFF. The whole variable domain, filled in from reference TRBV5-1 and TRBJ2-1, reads KAGVTQTPRYLIKTRGQQVTLSCSPISGHRSVSWYQQTPGQGLQFLFEYFSETQRNKGNFPGRFSGRQFSNSRSEMNVSTLELGDSALYLCASSLGQARSYNEQFFGPGTRLTVL.

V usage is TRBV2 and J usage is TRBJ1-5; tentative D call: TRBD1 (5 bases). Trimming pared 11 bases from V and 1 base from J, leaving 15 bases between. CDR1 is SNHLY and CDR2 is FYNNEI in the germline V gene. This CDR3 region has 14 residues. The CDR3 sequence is CAVKTGGSNQPQHF. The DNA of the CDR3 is TGTGCCGTCAAAACCGGGGGAAGCAATCAGCCCCAGCATTTT.